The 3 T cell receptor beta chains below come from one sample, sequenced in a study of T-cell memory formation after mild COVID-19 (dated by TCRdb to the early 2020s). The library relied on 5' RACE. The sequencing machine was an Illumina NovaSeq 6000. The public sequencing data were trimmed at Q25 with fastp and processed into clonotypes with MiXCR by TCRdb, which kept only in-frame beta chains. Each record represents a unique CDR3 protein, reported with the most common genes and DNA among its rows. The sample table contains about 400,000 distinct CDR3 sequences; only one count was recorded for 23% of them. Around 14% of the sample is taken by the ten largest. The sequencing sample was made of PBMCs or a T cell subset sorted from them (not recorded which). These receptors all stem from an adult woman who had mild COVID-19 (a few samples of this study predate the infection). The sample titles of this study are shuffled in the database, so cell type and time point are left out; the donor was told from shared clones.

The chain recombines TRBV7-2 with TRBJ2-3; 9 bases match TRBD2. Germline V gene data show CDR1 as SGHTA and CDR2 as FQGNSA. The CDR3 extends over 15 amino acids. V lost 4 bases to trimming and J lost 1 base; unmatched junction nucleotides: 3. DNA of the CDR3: TGTGCCAGCAGCTACCCTAGCGGGGGCACAGATACGCAGTATTTT. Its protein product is CASSYPSGGTDTQYF.

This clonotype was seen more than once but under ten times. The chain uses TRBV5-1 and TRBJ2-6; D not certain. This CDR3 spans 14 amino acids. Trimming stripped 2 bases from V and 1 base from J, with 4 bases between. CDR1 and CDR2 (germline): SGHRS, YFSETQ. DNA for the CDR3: TGCGCCAGCAGCTTTGAGTCTGGGGCCAACGTCCTGACTTTC. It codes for CASSFESGANVLTF. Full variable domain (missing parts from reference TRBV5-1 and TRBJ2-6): KAGVTQTPRYLIKTRGQQVTLSCSPISGHRSVSWYQQTPGQGLQFLFEYFSETQRNKGNFPGRFSGRQFSNSRSEMNVSTLELGDSALYLCASSFESGANVLTFGAGSRLTVL.

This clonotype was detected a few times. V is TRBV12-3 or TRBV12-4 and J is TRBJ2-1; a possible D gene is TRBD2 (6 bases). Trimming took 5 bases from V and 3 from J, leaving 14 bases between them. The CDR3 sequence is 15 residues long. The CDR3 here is CASSPLGLNYNEQFF. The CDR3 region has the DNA TGTGCCAGCAGTCCCTTGGGACTCAACTACAATGAGCAGTTCTTC.